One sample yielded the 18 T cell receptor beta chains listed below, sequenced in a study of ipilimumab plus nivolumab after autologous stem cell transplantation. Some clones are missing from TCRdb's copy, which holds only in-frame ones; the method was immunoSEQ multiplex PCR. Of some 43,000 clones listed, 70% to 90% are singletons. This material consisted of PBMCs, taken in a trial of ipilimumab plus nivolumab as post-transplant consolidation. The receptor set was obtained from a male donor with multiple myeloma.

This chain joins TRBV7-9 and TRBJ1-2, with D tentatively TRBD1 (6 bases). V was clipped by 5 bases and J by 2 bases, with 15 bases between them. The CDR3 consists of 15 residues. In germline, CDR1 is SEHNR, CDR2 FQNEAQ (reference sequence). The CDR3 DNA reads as TGTGCCAGCAGCAAGAGGACAGACAGAAACTATGGCTACACCTTC. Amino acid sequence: CASSKRTDRNYGYTF.

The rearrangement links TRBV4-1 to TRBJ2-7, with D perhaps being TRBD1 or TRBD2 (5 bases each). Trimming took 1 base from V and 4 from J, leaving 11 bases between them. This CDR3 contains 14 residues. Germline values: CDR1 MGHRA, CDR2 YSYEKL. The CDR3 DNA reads TGCGCCAGCAGCCAAGTACGGGGACCTTACGAGCAGTACTTC. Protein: CASSQVRGPYEQYF.

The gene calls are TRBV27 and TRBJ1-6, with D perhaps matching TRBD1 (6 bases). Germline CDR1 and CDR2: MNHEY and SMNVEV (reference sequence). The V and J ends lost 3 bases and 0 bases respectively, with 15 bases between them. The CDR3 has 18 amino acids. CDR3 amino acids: CASSFGGPQSSYNSPLHF. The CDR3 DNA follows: TGTGCCAGCAGTTTTGGGGGGCCGCAAAGCTCCTATAATTCACCCCTCCACTTT.

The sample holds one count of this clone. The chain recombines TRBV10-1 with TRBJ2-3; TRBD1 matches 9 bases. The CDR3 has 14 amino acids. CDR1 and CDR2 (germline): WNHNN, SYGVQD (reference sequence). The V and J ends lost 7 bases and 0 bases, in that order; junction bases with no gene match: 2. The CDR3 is CASKDRGSTDTQYF. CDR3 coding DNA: TGCGCCAGCAAGGACAGGGGTAGCACAGATACGCAGTATTTT.

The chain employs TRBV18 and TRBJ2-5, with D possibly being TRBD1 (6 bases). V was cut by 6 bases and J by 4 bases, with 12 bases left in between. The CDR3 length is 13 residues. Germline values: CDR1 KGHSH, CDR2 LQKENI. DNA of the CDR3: TGTGCCAGCTCCGAGGCCAGGGGAGAGACCCAGTACTTC. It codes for CASSEARGETQYF.

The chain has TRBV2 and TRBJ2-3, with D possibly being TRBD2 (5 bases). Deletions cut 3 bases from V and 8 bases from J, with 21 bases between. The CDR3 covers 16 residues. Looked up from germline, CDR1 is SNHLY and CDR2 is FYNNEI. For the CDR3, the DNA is TGTGCCAGCAGTGAGGCCCCGGGGATGGGAAGCGGTACGCAGTATTTT. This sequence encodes CASSEAPGMGSGTQYF.

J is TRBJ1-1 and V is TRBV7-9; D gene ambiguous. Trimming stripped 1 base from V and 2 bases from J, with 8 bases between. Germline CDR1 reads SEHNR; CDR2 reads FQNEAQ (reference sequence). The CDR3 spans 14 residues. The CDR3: CASSLGLHNTEAFF. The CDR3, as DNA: TGTGCCAGCAGCTTAGGGTTGCATAACACTGAAGCTTTCTTT.

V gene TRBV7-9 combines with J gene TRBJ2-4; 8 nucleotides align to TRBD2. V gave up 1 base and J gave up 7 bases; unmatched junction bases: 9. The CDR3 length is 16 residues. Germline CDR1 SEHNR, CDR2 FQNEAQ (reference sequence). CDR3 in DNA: TGTGCCAGCAGCTTAGAGGGGAGCGGGGGTGGGAACATTCAGTACTTC. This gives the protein CASSLEGSGGGNIQYF. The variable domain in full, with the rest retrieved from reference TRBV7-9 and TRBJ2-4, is DTGVSQNPRHKITKRGQNVTFRCDPISEHNRLYWYRQTLGQGPEFLTYFQNEAQLEKSRLLSDRFSAERPKGSFSTLEIQRTEQGDSAMYLCASSLEGSGGGNIQYFGAGTRLSVL.

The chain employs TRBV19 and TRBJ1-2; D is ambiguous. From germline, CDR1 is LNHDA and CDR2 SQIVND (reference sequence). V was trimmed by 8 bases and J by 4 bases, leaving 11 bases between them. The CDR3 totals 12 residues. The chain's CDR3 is CASSGRGYGYTF. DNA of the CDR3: TGTGCCAGTTCCGGTCGGGGCTATGGCTACACCTTC.

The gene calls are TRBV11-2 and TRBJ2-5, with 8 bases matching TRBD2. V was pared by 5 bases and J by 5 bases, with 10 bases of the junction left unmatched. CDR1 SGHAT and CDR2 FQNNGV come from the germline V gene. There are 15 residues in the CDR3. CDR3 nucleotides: TGTGCCAGCAGCCCTGGCCGGGGGGGAAGGGAGACCCAGTACTTC. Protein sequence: CASSPGRGGRETQYF.

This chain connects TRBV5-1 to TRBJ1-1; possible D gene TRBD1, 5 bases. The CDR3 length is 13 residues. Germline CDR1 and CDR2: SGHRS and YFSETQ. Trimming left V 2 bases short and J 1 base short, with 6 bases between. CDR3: CASSFTGNTEAFF. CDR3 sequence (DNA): TGCGCCAGCAGCTTCACAGGGAACACTGAAGCTTTCTTT.

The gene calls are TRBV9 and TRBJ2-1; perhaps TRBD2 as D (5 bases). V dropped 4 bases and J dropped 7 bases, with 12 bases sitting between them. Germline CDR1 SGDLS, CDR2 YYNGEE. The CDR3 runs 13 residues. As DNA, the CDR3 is TGTGCCAGCAGCTCCTGGACGGGGAATGAGCAGTTCTTC. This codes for CASSSWTGNEQFF.

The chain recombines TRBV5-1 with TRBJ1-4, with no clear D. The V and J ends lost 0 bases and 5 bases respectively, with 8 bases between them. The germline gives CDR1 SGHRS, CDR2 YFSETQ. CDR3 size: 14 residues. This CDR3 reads CASSLAQQNEKLFF. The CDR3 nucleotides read TGCGCCAGCAGCTTGGCACAGCAGAATGAAAAACTGTTTTTT.

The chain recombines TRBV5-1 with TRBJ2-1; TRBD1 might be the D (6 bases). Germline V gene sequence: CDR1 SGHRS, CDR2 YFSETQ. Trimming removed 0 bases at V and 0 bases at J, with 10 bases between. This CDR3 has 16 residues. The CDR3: CASSLVRGSSYNEQFF. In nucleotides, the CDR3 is TGCGCCAGCAGCTTGGTAAGGGGGAGCTCCTACAATGAGCAGTTCTTC.

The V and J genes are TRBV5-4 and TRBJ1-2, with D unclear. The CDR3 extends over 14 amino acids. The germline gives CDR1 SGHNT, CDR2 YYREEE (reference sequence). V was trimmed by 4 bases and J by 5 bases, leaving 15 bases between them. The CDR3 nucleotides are TGTGCCAGCAGCGCCCCGGCAGACCCATATGGCTACACCTTC. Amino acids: CASSAPADPYGYTF.

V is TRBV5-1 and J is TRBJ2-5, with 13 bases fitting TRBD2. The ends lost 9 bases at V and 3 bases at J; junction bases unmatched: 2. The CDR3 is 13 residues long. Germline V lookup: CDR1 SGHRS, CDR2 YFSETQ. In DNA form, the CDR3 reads TGCGCCACAGGACTAGCGGGAGAAGAGACCCAGTACTTC. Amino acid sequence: CATGLAGEETQYF.

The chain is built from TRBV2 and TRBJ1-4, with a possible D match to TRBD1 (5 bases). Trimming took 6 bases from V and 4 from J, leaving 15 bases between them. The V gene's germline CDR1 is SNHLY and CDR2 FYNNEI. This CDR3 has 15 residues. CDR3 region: CASRTSGTVNEKLFF. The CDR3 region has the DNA TGTGCCAGCAGAACTTCCGGGACGGTTAATGAAAAACTGTTTTTT.

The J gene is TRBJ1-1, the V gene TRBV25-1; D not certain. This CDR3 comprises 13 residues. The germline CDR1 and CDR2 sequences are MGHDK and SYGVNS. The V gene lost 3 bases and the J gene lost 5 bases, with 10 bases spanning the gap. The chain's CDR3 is CASSDYGGTEAFF. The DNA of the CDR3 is TGTGCCAGCAGTGATTACGGAGGAACTGAAGCTTTCTTT.